The 25 T cell receptor beta chains presented below share a single source sample, sequenced in a study of blood T cell repertoires in COVID-19. Some clones are missing from TCRdb's copy, which holds only in-frame ones; the method was immunoSEQ multiplex PCR. Of 500,000 or so clones in the sample, 75% to 90% were seen once. Sequenced: PBMCs or T cells enriched from blood (not recorded which). Receptor source: a woman between 18 and 30 years old who had recovered from COVID-19.

The chain couples TRBV2 to TRBJ2-1; possible D gene TRBD2, 6 bases. V gave up 6 bases and J gave up 8 bases, with 17 bases separating them. The CDR3 length is 14 residues. From germline, CDR1 is SNHLY and CDR2 FYNNEI. The CDR3 nucleotides are TGTGCCAGCAGCGATAGGAGTCTAGCGCATGAGCAGTTCTTC. It is translated as CASSDRSLAHEQFF.

The genes are TRBV7-9 and TRBJ2-1; 7 bases are shared with TRBD1. The CDR3 runs 15 residues. The trim removed 4 bases at V and 7 bases at J, leaving 10 bases unmatched. The germline gives CDR1 SEHNR, CDR2 FQNEAQ (reference sequence). The CDR3 reads CASSSRQGPRNEQFF. CDR3 DNA sequence: TGTGCCAGCAGCTCCAGACAGGGCCCTAGGAATGAGCAGTTCTTC.

The J gene is TRBJ1-2, the V gene TRBV7-2, with D perhaps TRBD1 (6 bases). The CDR3 loop spans 12 amino acids. Trimming took off 5 bases at V and 13 bases at J, with 17 bases between the two ends. Germline V CDR1 and CDR2: SGHTA, FQGNSA. The CDR3 spells CASSLVGQPCTF. For the CDR3, the DNA is TGTGCCAGCAGCCTGGTTGGACAGCCCTGCACCTTC.

The V gene is TRBV5-5, the J gene TRBJ1-6, with 10 nucleotides matching TRBD1. The V and J ends lost 3 bases and 10 bases, in that order; junction bases with no gene match: 13. The CDR3 is 17 amino acids. Germline V gene sequence: CDR1 SGHKS, CDR2 YYEKEE (reference sequence). The CDR3 sequence is CASSSRPAGQGGSPLHF. The CDR3 nucleotides read TGTGCCAGCAGCTCCCGGCCCGCCGGACAGGGGGGCTCACCCCTCCACTTT.

This clone turned up a few times. In DNA, the CDR3 is TGTGCCAGCAGCTCCTCAGGGGCGACTCTCTACTACGAGCAGTACTTC. The encoded protein is CASSSSGATLYYEQYF. This chain links TRBV5-4 with TRBJ2-7; D perhaps matches TRBD1 (6 bases). Trimming left V 3 bases short and J 3 bases short, with 19 bases between. This CDR3 comprises 16 residues. Germline-derived CDR1 and CDR2 are SGHNT and YYREEE (reference sequence).

V is TRBV7-9 and J is TRBJ2-5, with D possibly being TRBD2 (7 bases). The germline V gene has CDR1 SEHNR and CDR2 FQNEAQ (reference sequence). Trimming took off 3 bases at V and 2 bases at J, with 16 bases between the two ends. This CDR3 spans 16 amino acids. In nucleotides, the CDR3 is TGTGCCAGCAGCTTCCTCGAGGGGGAGGGGCAAGAGACCCAGTACTTC. It specifies CASSFLEGEGQETQYF.

In its sample, this clone was seen once. The CDR3 nucleotides read TGTGCCAGTAGAACCCCTATGAACACTGAAGCTTTCTTT. This sequence encodes CASRTPMNTEAFF. The chain links TRBV19 to TRBJ1-1; no firm D call. This CDR3 is built from 13 residues. Germline CDR1 is LNHDA and CDR2 is SQIVND (reference sequence). The ends were cut back, 6 bases at V and 0 bases at J, with 8 bases in the middle. Full variable domain (missing parts from reference TRBV19 and TRBJ1-1): DGGITQSPKYLFRKEGQNVTLSCEQNLNHDAMYWYRQDPGQGLRLIYYSQIVNDFQKGDIAEGYSVSREKKESFPLTVTSAQKNPTAFYLCASRTPMNTEAFFGQGTRLTVV.

The rearrangement joins TRBV19 to TRBJ1-2, with D maybe TRBD1 (6 bases). Germline CDR1 LNHDA, CDR2 SQIVND (reference sequence). The CDR3 loop spans 14 amino acids. Deletions cut 5 bases from V and 8 bases from J, with 18 bases between. DNA for the CDR3: TGTGCCAGTAGTCTACCACAGGGATCGAGAGGCTACACCTTC. As protein: CASSLPQGSRGYTF.

The rearrangement links TRBV1 to TRBJ1-3; no check of the table's D call, TRBD1, against the DNA was made. TRBV1 is marked as a pseudogene. The CDR3 is 17 residues long. The DNA of the CDR3 is TGCACCAGCAGCCAAGTTTCAGGTCCCTCGCACGCAAACACCATATATTTT. This translates into CTSSQVSGPSHANTIYF.

To note about this clone: Other nucleotide sequences from this sample produce the same CDR3. The rearrangement links TRBV30 to TRBJ1-6, with TRBD1 matching over 7 bases. V dropped 5 bases and J dropped 7; count of bases not matched to a gene: 2. The CDR3 consists of 12 residues. The germline CDR1 and CDR2 sequences are GTSNPN and SVGIG (reference sequence). The CDR3 reads CAWDRVNSPLHF. CDR3 DNA: TGTGCCTGGGACAGGGTGAATTCACCCCTCCACTTT.

This clone was seen just once. This chain uses TRBV7-2 with TRBJ2-7, with TRBD2 identical over 10 bases. Germline CDR1 is SGHTA and CDR2 is FQGNSA. This CDR3 has 16 amino acids. With V trimmed by 0 bases and J by 3 bases, 5 bases remained unmatched. The CDR3 loop is CASSLASLAGDYEQYF. The CDR3 DNA reads TGTGCCAGCAGCTTAGCTAGCCTAGCGGGGGACTACGAGCAGTACTTC.

The chain combines TRBV20-1 with TRBJ2-2, with a tentative D call TRBD2 (5 bases). Trimming removed 3 bases at V and 5 bases at J, with 10 bases between. This CDR3 is 13 amino acids long. Germline V gene sequence: CDR1 DFQATT, CDR2 SNEGSKA (reference sequence). The CDR3 DNA is TGCAGTGCTAGTGCCTCGGGGACCGGGGAGCTGTTTTTT. This codes for CSASASGTGELFF.

This chain uses TRBV6-5 with TRBJ2-6; D is unresolved. The ends were cut back, 2 bases at V and 10 bases at J, with 6 bases in the middle. The CDR3 covers 12 residues. The germline gives CDR1 MNHEY, CDR2 SVGAGI. The CDR3 protein is CASSYETNVLTF. In nucleotides, the CDR3 is TGTGCCAGCAGTTACGAAACAAACGTCCTGACTTTC.

The rearrangement links TRBV6-5 to TRBJ1-2; no clear D. The CDR3 contains 13 residues. The V end lost 4 bases, the J end lost 0 bases, and 6 bases lay between the germline ends. Germline V lookup: CDR1 MNHEY, CDR2 SVGAGI. This CDR3 reads CASSSGPNYGYTF. CDR3 in DNA: TGTGCCAGCAGTTCGGGTCCTAACTATGGCTACACCTTC.

The table lists this clone with a few counts. This rearrangement joins TRBV10-3 to TRBJ2-7; TRBD1 aligns across 9 bases. V was pared by 10 bases and J by 1 base, with 8 bases of the junction left unmatched. Germline CDR1 and CDR2: ENHRY and SYGVKD. The CDR3 has 14 residues. This chain's CDR3 is CATRSGTGSYEQYF. The CDR3 nucleotides read TGTGCCACTAGATCCGGGACAGGGTCCTACGAGCAGTACTTC.

The chain recombines TRBV11-1 with TRBJ2-3; D unresolved. CDR3 length equals 15 residues. Between the trimmed V and J ends, which lost 5 bases and 5 bases, there was a span of 17 bases. Germline CDR1 reads SGHAT; CDR2 reads FQDESV (reference sequence). CDR3 in DNA: TGTGCCAGCAGCCCTTTCCCGAGCGTGGGAGATACGCAGTATTTT. This gives the protein CASSPFPSVGDTQYF.

The chain employs TRBV19 and TRBJ1-1; the D gene is possibly TRBD1 (6 bases). V shed 5 bases and J shed 1 base, with 14 bases lying between them. CDR1 is LNHDA and CDR2 is SQIVND in the germline V gene (reference sequence). The CDR3 loop spans 15 amino acids. The CDR3 reads CASSSQGWENTEAFF. The CDR3 DNA is TGTGCCAGTAGTTCCCAGGGGTGGGAGAACACTGAAGCTTTCTTT.

This rearrangement joins TRBV14 to TRBJ1-2; D might be TRBD1 (6 bases). The germline gives CDR1 SGHDN, CDR2 FVKESK. This CDR3 contains 13 residues. Trimming stripped 1 base from V and 7 bases from J, with 10 bases between. The CDR3 region is CASSQAGVGGYTF. The CDR3 coding sequence is TGTGCCAGCAGCCAAGCAGGGGTTGGTGGCTACACCTTC.

The J gene is TRBJ2-7, the V gene TRBV11-1; the match to TRBD1 covers 7 bases. Per the germline V gene, CDR1 is SGHAT and CDR2 is FQDESV (reference sequence). The CDR3 sequence is 14 residues long. V was pared by 5 bases and J by 6 bases, with 10 bases of the junction left unmatched. CDR3 sequence (DNA): TGTGCCAGCAGCGGGTCGACAGGGAAGGGCGAGCAGTACTTC. Amino acid sequence: CASSGSTGKGEQYF.

This chain joins TRBV6-6 and TRBJ1-2, with 7 bases that match TRBD1. J was trimmed by 2 bases and V by 6 bases; bases with no gene match: 3. This CDR3 is built from 13 residues. Germline CDR1 MNHNY, CDR2 SVGAGI (reference sequence). The CDR3 coding sequence is TGTGCCAGCAGCTGGGGACAGAACTATGGCTACACCTTC. It yields the protein CASSWGQNYGYTF.

The chain joins TRBV5-1 to TRBJ1-1; D gene uncertain. The CDR3 is 11 residues long. V shed 0 bases and J shed 6 bases, with 3 bases lying between them. Germline loops: CDR1 SGHRS, CDR2 YFSETQ. CDR3 protein: CASSLGAEAFF. The CDR3 DNA follows: TGCGCCAGCAGCTTGGGAGCTGAAGCTTTCTTT.

J is TRBJ1-2 and V is TRBV10-3; the match to TRBD1 covers 7 bases. The CDR3 consists of 12 residues. CDR1 ENHRY and CDR2 SYGVKD come from the germline V gene. V lost 6 bases and J lost 8; bases outside the gene matches: 6. The CDR3 coding sequence is TGTGCCATCAGGCAGGGGGTGGAGGGCTACACCTTC. It codes for CAIRQGVEGYTF.

The chain is built from TRBV5-1 and TRBJ2-5; TRBD1 matches 10 bases. The CDR3 spans 13 residues. V lost 0 bases, J lost 7 bases, and 0 bases stayed unmatched. Germline values: CDR1 SGHRS, CDR2 YFSETQ. In nucleotides, the CDR3 is TGCGCCAGCAGCTTGGGACAGGGGGCGACCCAGTACTTC. The encoded protein is CASSLGQGATQYF.

CDR3 nucleotides: TGTGCCGCCGACAGGAGGAAAGAGACCCAGTACTTC. This codes for CAADRRKETQYF. The chain is built from TRBV24-1 and TRBJ2-5; a weak D match, TRBD1 (6 bases). CDR1 and CDR2 from the germline V gene are KGHDR and SFDVKD. V gave up 12 bases and J gave up 3 bases, with 13 bases separating them. The CDR3 is made up of 12 amino acids.

As concerns this clone: The same CDR3 can be traced to other DNA sequences in this sample. This chain links TRBV7-2 with TRBJ2-3, with 7 bases aligning to TRBD2. V shed 1 base, J shed 1 base, and the junction held 2 bases outside the gene matches. The CDR3 length is 15 residues. The germline V gene encodes CDR1 SGHTA and CDR2 FQGNSA. The CDR3: CASSLGLAGTDTQYF. In DNA, the CDR3 is TGTGCCAGCAGCTTAGGGCTAGCGGGCACAGATACGCAGTATTTT.